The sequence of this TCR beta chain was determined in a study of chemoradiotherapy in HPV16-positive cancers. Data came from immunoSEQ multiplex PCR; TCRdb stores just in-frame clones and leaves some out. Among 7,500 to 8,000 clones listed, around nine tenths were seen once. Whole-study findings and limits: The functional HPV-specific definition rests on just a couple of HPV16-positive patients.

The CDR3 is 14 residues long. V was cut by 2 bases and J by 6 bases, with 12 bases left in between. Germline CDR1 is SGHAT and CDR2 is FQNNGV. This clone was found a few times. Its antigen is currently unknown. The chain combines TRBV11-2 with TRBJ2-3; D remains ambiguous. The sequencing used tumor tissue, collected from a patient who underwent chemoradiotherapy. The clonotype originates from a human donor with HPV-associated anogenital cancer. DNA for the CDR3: TGTGCCAGCAGCTTAAATCCTAGTCTCGATACGCAGTATTTT. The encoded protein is CASSLNPSLDTQYF.